The next 26 T cell receptor beta chains were all read from a single sample in a study of cytomegalovirus exposure and HLA in healthy donors. In the PCR, 60 Vbeta and 13 Jbeta primers were used. Profiled with immunoSEQ multiplex PCR; TCRdb holds only in-frame clones, not every one. The table has about 94,000 clones, approximately 79% seen once. The specimen sequenced was PBMCs. The receptor source for this set is a woman between 40 and 55 years old in good health and CMV-seronegative.

The CDR3 reads CARDHQGGSGANVLTF. The CDR3 DNA sequence: TGTGCCAGAGACCACCAAGGGGGCTCAGGGGCCAACGTCCTGACTTTC. The rearrangement joins TRBV2 to TRBJ2-6; 7 bases are a match to TRBD1. This CDR3 contains 16 residues. V was pared by 9 bases and J by 4 bases, with 12 bases of the junction left unmatched. Germline V CDR1 and CDR2: SNHLY, FYNNEI.

This clone was observed a single time. The chain recombines TRBV7-2 with TRBJ1-6, with 7 positions matching TRBD1. Trimming cost V 5 bases and J 9 bases; bases outside gene matches: 10. The germline V gene has CDR1 SGHTA and CDR2 FQGNSA. The CDR3 is 15 amino acids. CDR3 in amino acids: CASSLGTVDTSPLHF. The CDR3 nucleotides read TGTGCCAGCAGCCTTGGGACAGTCGACACTTCACCCCTCCACTTT.

This chain uses TRBV5-1 with TRBJ2-5, with 8 nucleotides matching TRBD1. The J call is uncertain, as TRBJ2-7 better fits the DNA end. CDR3 length: 16 amino acids. CDR1 is SGHRS and CDR2 is YFSETQ in the germline V gene. In DNA form, the CDR3 reads TGCGCCAGCAGCTTGGATTCAACAGGGGGAGTCTACGAGCAGTACTTC. Protein product: CASSLDSTGGVYEQYF.

The genes are TRBV16 and TRBJ1-3; D uncertain. Trimming pared 4 bases from V and 0 bases from J, leaving 10 bases between. Germline V gene sequence: CDR1 KGHSY, CDR2 FQNENV. The CDR3 runs 15 residues. The CDR3 DNA reads as TGTGCCAGCAGCCCCACTATAAGCTCTGGAAACACCATATATTTT. Its translation: CASSPTISSGNTIYF.

This clone was seen just once. The V and J genes are TRBV5-4 and TRBJ2-1; TRBD1 matches 7 bases. The V gene end was trimmed by 0 bases and the J gene end by 2 bases; junction bases not matched to a gene: 2. The CDR3 has 15 amino acids. Germline V gives CDR1 SGHNT, CDR2 YYREEE (reference sequence). CDR3 coding DNA: TGTGCCAGCAGCTTGGAGCAGGGGGCCTACAATGAGCAGTTCTTC. This codes for CASSLEQGAYNEQFF.

Here the CDR3 reads CATSRVAATDTQYF. Written as DNA, the CDR3 is TGTGCCACCAGCAGAGTGGCCGCCACAGATACGCAGTATTTT. This sequence joins TRBV15 and TRBJ2-3; D gene ambiguous. The germline V and J ends were trimmed by 1 base and 2 bases, with 7 bases remaining between them. Germline V CDR1 and CDR2: LNHNV, YYDKDF (reference sequence). This CDR3 has 14 residues. Full variable domain (outside the CDR3, taken from reference TRBV15 and TRBJ2-3): DAMVIQNPRYQVTQFGKPVTLSCSQTLNHNVMYWYQQKSSQAPKLLFHYYDKDFNNEADTPDNFQSRRPNTSFCFLDIRSPGLGDTAMYLCATSRVAATDTQYFGPGTRLTVL.

The chain joins TRBV10-3 to TRBJ1-1, with unresolved D. The length of the CDR3 is 12 residues. From germline, CDR1 is ENHRY and CDR2 SYGVKD. Trimming shortened V by 7 bases and J by 4 bases, and 10 bases separated the two germline ends. CDR3 sequence reads: CAINSRGTEAFF. The CDR3 nucleotides are TGTGCCATCAACTCCCGTGGCACTGAAGCTTTCTTT.

The CDR3 nucleotides read TGTGCCTGGAACAGGGGGTACAATTCACCCCTCCACTTT. Amino acids: CAWNRGYNSPLHF. The V call is TRBV30, the J call TRBJ1-6; 8 nucleotides line up with TRBD1. The junction had 3 bases not matched to a gene; V was cut back by 4 bases and J by 7 bases. In germline, CDR1 is GTSNPN, CDR2 SVGIG (reference sequence). The CDR3 loop spans 13 amino acids.

In this sample, this clone is medium-sized (0.01 to 0.1%). This chain uses TRBV9 with TRBJ2-1; 7 bases fit TRBD1. The CDR3 covers 12 residues. The junction had 3 bases not matched to a gene; V was cut back by 2 bases and J by 10 bases. Germline-derived CDR1 and CDR2 are SGDLS and YYNGEE. This CDR3 reads CASSVTGNEQFF. DNA of the CDR3: TGTGCCAGCAGCGTGACAGGGAACGAGCAGTTCTTC.

This clone was seen only a few times. The chain combines TRBV4-2 with TRBJ2-7; a possible D gene is TRBD2 (7 bases). The CDR3 is 14 amino acids. Trimming pared 6 bases from V and 2 bases from J, leaving 14 bases between. Germline CDR1 LGHNA, CDR2 YNFKEQ. The CDR3 region is CASRTSGGPYEQYF. CDR3 nucleotide sequence: TGTGCCAGCAGGACTTCGGGGGGCCCCTACGAGCAGTACTTC.

This rearrangement joins TRBV7-6 to TRBJ1-6; D unresolved. There are 14 residues in the CDR3. CDR1 is SGHVS, CDR2 FNYEAQ, per germline. Deletions cut 1 base from V and 10 bases from J, with 11 bases between. The CDR3 is CASSLENIGSPLHF. The CDR3 region has the DNA TGTGCCAGCAGCTTAGAAAACATCGGGTCACCCCTCCACTTT.

The rearrangement links TRBV19 to TRBJ2-5; D perhaps matches TRBD2 (6 bases). The CDR3 contains 12 residues. In germline, CDR1 is LNHDA, CDR2 SQIVND (reference sequence). V lost 3 bases to trimming and J lost 8 bases, with 10 bases between them. The CDR3 DNA follows: TGTGCCAGTAGTATCGGCGGGGAAACCCAGTACTTC. The encoded protein is CASSIGGETQYF.

The chain employs TRBV5-5 and TRBJ1-2; tentatively, D is TRBD1 (5 bases). The CDR3 consists of 16 residues. CDR1 is SGHKS, CDR2 YYEKEE, per germline (reference sequence). V shed 0 bases and J shed 1 base, with 13 bases lying between them. For the CDR3, the DNA is TGTGCCAGCAGCTTGGAACAGGACCTTATTAACTATGGCTACACCTTC. Encoded protein: CASSLEQDLINYGYTF. Combining the CDR3 with reference TRBV5-5 and TRBJ1-2 gives the whole variable domain DAGVTQSPTHLIKTRGQQVTLRCSPISGHKSVSWYQQVLGQGPQFIFQYYEKEERGRGNFPDRFSARQFPNYSSELNVNALLLGDSALYLCASSLEQDLINYGYTFGSGTRLTVV.

This sequence joins TRBV5-4 and TRBJ1-6; D gene ambiguous. Looked up from germline, CDR1 is SGHNT and CDR2 is YYREEE (reference sequence). V lost 3 bases, J lost 6 bases, and 7 bases lay in between. The CDR3 spans 13 residues. The CDR3 region has the DNA TGTGCCAGCAGCTCAGAGGGTAATTCACCCCTCCACTTT. This sequence encodes CASSSEGNSPLHF.

The chain employs TRBV28 and TRBJ1-6; unclear D gene. V shed 7 bases and J shed 10 bases, with 23 bases lying between them. This CDR3 spans 16 amino acids. The germline gives CDR1 MDHEN, CDR2 SYDVKM. The CDR3 sequence is CASTLGRVSALSPLHF. The CDR3 bases are TGTGCCAGCACCCTTGGGAGAGTCTCGGCGCTGTCACCCCTCCACTTT.

The chain recombines TRBV6-1 with TRBJ1-1, with 9 positions matching TRBD1. V lost 4 bases and J lost 1; bases outside the gene matches: 1. CDR3 size: 14 residues. Germline CDR1 is MNHNS and CDR2 is SASEGT. CDR3 nucleotide sequence: TGTGCCAGCAGTGCGGACAGGGGGAACACTGAAGCTTTCTTT. Its translation: CASSADRGNTEAFF.

The J gene is TRBJ1-6, the V gene TRBV2; TRBD1 matches 9 bases. V was pared by 5 bases and J by 9 bases, with 8 bases of the junction left unmatched. There are 15 residues in the CDR3. Germline CDR1 reads SNHLY; CDR2 reads FYNNEI. For the CDR3, the DNA is TGTGCCAGCAGTTACCGGACAGGGGTTGGTTCACCCCTCCACTTT. As protein: CASSYRTGVGSPLHF.

V usage is TRBV6-5 and J usage is TRBJ2-1; the D gene is possibly TRBD2 (5 bases). The CDR3 is 11 amino acids. With 6 bases removed from V and 9 bases from J, the gap between germline ends came to 9 bases. CDR1 and CDR2 from the germline V gene are MNHEY and SVGAGI. The CDR3 here is CASRREGEQFF. CDR3 nucleotides: TGTGCCAGCAGGAGAGAGGGTGAGCAGTTCTTC.

The rearrangement uses TRBV29-1 and TRBJ1-1; TRBD1 aligns across 9 bases. Germline trimming cut 7 bases from V and 5 bases from J; bases unmatched to any gene: 8. The CDR3 covers 13 residues. Germline assignment: CDR1 SQVTM and CDR2 ANQGSEA. The DNA of the CDR3 is TGCAGCGCCCCGGGACAGGGACGGACTGAAGCTTTCTTT. This gives the protein CSAPGQGRTEAFF.

This clone has a handful of counts. The chain links TRBV6-5 to TRBJ1-1; 8 positions agree with TRBD1. Looked up from germline, CDR1 is MNHEY and CDR2 is SVGAGI. The CDR3 is 14 residues long. The V gene end was trimmed by 6 bases and the J gene end by 6 bases; junction bases not matched to a gene: 9. The CDR3 here is CASSSDRGRSEAFF. The CDR3, as DNA: TGTGCCAGCAGCTCCGACAGGGGTAGGTCTGAAGCTTTCTTT.

V is TRBV4-1 and J is TRBJ2-4; D ambiguous. From germline, CDR1 is MGHRA and CDR2 YSYEKL. Trimming cost V 1 base and J 6 bases, with 10 bases left between them. The CDR3 is 14 amino acids. The CDR3 DNA reads as TGCGCCAGCAGCCAAGTGGCAGGATCAAACATTCAGTACTTC. Its translation is CASSQVAGSNIQYF.

V and J are TRBV27 and TRBJ1-1; D perhaps matches TRBD1 (6 bases). CDR3 length: 13 amino acids. Between the trimmed V and J ends, which lost 6 bases and 1 base, there was a span of 9 bases. From germline, CDR1 is MNHEY and CDR2 SMNVEV (reference sequence). The CDR3 DNA reads TGTGCCAGCAGCCAACAGGGGAACACTGAAGCTTTCTTT. Its translation: CASSQQGNTEAFF.

The chain is built from TRBV19 and TRBJ1-5; 9 bases match TRBD1. This CDR3 spans 16 amino acids. Germline values: CDR1 LNHDA, CDR2 SQIVND (reference sequence). With 7 bases clipped from V and 3 bases from J, the junction kept 10 bases outside the gene matches. CDR3 nucleotides: TGTGCCAGTACCACAACCGGACAGGGGAACAATCAGCCCCAGCATTTT. Amino acid sequence: CASTTTGQGNNQPQHF.

V is TRBV4-1 and J is TRBJ1-2; D perhaps matches TRBD1 (5 bases). This CDR3 region has 17 residues. Looked up from germline, CDR1 is MGHRA and CDR2 is YSYEKL. Between the trimmed V and J ends, which lost 3 bases and 6 bases, there was a span of 23 bases. The CDR3 region has the DNA TGCGCCAGCAGCCAGATTGGAGCAGGACACCGCCCTAATGGCTACACCTTC. Translation: CASSQIGAGHRPNGYTF.

J is TRBJ2-6 and V is TRBV27, with TRBD1 identical over 7 bases. Germline values: CDR1 MNHEY, CDR2 SMNVEV (reference sequence). With 8 bases clipped from V and 0 bases from J, the junction kept 13 bases outside the gene matches. The CDR3 covers 18 residues. The CDR3 sequence: CASGPDRAASSGANVLTF. The DNA for the CDR3 is TGTGCCAGCGGACCTGACAGGGCGGCTAGCTCTGGGGCCAACGTCCTGACTTTC. Filled out from reference TRBV27 and TRBJ2-6, the complete variable domain reads EAQVTQNPRYLITVTGKKLTVTCSQNMNHEYMSWYRQDPGLGLRQIYYSMNVEVTDKGDVPEGYKVSRKEKRNFPLILESPSPNQTSLYFCASGPDRAASSGANVLTFGAGSRLTVL.

V and J are TRBV2 and TRBJ1-5; 8 bases are a match to TRBD1. V lost 7 bases, J lost 2 bases, and 7 bases stayed unmatched. This CDR3 is 15 amino acids long. CDR1 and CDR2 (germline): SNHLY, FYNNEI. CDR3 loop: CASTPGGQGNQPQHF. CDR3 nucleotides: TGTGCCAGCACTCCGGGGGGACAGGGCAATCAGCCCCAGCATTTT.